The clone carrying this TCR beta chain was found many times. Its antigen remains unidentified. These data come from a study of neurological immune-mediated disorders. Study-wide points: No expanded-clone CDR3 amino acid sequence recurred across subjects, suggesting private TCR-beta repertoires.

Germline values: CDR1 LGHDT, CDR2 YNNKEL (reference sequence). V gave up 6 bases and J gave up 2 bases, with 13 bases separating them. This CDR3 contains 14 residues. Time point in this sample: technical triplicate 2. TCRdb processed the 5' RACE reads anew with MiXCR; each CDR3 protein has one entry. The table includes 25,000 to 35,000 distinct CDR3 sequences, 10% to 15% detected once. Sequenced material: CD4+ T cells from blood. The sequence derives from a female donor with HTLV-1-associated myelopathy (HAM/TSP). This sequence joins TRBV3-1 and TRBJ1-2, with D possibly TRBD1 on 5 matching bases. The DNA of the CDR3 is TGTGCCAGCAGTCCTTCGGGGGGAAACTATGGCTACACCTTC. Protein: CASSPSGGNYGYTF.